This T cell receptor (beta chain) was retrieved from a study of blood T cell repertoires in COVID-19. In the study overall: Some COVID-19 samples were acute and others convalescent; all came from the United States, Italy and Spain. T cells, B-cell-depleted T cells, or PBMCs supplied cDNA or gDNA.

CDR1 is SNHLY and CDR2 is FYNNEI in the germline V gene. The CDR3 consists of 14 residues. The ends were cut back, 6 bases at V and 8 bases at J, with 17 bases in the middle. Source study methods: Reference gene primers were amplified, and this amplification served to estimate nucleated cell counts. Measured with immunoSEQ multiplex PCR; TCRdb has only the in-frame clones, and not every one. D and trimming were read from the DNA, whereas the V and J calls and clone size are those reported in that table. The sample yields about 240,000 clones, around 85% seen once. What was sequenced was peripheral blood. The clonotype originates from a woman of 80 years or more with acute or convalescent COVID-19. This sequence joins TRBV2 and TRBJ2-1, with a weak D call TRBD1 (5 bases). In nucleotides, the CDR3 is TGTGCCAGCAGCCAAAGGGCAGGGTGGGATGAGCAGTTCTTC. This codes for CASSQRAGWDEQFF. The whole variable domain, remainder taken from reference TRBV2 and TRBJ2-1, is EPEVTQTPSHQVTQMGQEVILRCVPISNHLYFYWYRQILGQKVEFLVSFYNNEISEKSEIFDDQFSVERPDGSNFTLKIRSTKLEDSAMYFCASSQRAGWDEQFFGPGTRLTVL.